The sequence of this T cell receptor beta chain was determined in a study of cytomegalovirus exposure and HLA in healthy donors. Study-level points and caveats: Within a later analysis, the majority of CMV-associated TCR beta chains appeared HLA-restricted.

On this clone itself: Its antigen is unknown.

Trimming removed 2 bases from V and 2 bases from J; junction bases left unmatched: 10. This CDR3 has 18 amino acids. Per germline, CDR1 WSHSY and CDR2 SAAADI. With 60 Vbeta and 13 Jbeta primers, the PCR was carried out. Some clones are missing from TCRdb's copy, which holds only in-frame ones; the method was immunoSEQ multiplex PCR. The sample contains roughly 300,000 clones, roughly 90% of which appear only once. Sequenced: PBMCs. The V gene is TRBV10-2, the J gene TRBJ2-1, with 9 positions matching TRBD2. This receptor was identified in a man aged 35 to 55 in good health and CMV-seropositive. The CDR3 DNA is TGCGCCAGCAGTGAGGGGGCTAGCGGGACTAAAACCTACAATGAGCAGTTCTTC. Encoded protein: CASSEGASGTKTYNEQFF.